This is a list of T cell receptor beta chains from one sample in a study of T cells after yellow fever vaccination. TCRdb analysed the 5' RACE reads with MiXCR anew, one entry per CDR3 protein. This sample has roughly 340,000 distinct CDR3 sequences, with 8.5% to 10% found just once. The specimen was PBMCs, collected on the day of the first yellow fever vaccination. Every receptor here comes from a man younger than 35 who received the YFV17D yellow fever vaccine. CDR3s include the opening cysteine and the closing phenylalanine or tryptophan. D genes are given only for firm matches. Clone size appears in some rows only: once, few, many, or a class for an expanded clone.

j_call,clone_size,v_call,d_call,cdr3_nt,cdr3_aa
TRBJ2-1,-,TRBV7-2,-,TGTGCCTCCGGTACCTTGGGCCTGAGCTCCTACAATGAGCAGTTCTTC,CASGTLGLSSYNEQFF
TRBJ2-6,-,TRBV29-1,-,TGCAGCGTTGATGGGAGCAGGGGACGGACTGGGGCCAACGTCCTGACTTTC,CSVDGSRGRTGANVLTF
TRBJ2-2,-,TRBV5-4,-,TGTGCCAGCAGCACCGCAGGGATCAACACCGGGGAGCTGTTTTTT,CASSTAGINTGELFF
TRBJ2-3,few,TRBV5-1,-,TGCGCCAGCAGCTTGGGACTAGGGGGCACAGATACGCAGTATTTT,CASSLGLGGTDTQYF
TRBJ1-5,few,TRBV7-9,-,TGTGCCAGCAGCTTAGACCTGGGGAGCAATCAGCCCCAGCATTTT,CASSLDLGSNQPQHF
TRBJ2-1,-,TRBV2,-,TGTGCCAGCGGGGCGGGGTTGGACAATGAGCAGTTCTTC,CASGAGLDNEQFF
TRBJ2-3,few,TRBV5-1,-,TGCGCCAGTATTGGGGCCTTGAGCACAGATACGCAGTATTTT,CASIGALSTDTQYF
TRBJ2-6,few,TRBV5-5,-,TGTGCCAGCAGCTTGGCCGGGGGGCCAGGGGCCAACGTCCTGACTTTC,CASSLAGGPGANVLTF
TRBJ2-1,few,TRBV27,-,TGTGCCAGCAGTTTTCTCCCAGGGGACAATGAGCAGTTCTTC,CASSFLPGDNEQFF
TRBJ2-1,many,TRBV4-1,-,TGCGCCAGCAGCCAAGTGAAGCTTCTCAATGAGCAGTTCTTC,CASSQVKLLNEQFF
TRBJ1-2,-,TRBV20-1,-,TGCAGTGCTATTTCCCTGACCAGGGACTATGGCTACACCTTC,CSAISLTRDYGYTF
TRBJ1-5,-,TRBV7-2,-,TGTGCCAGCAGCTTAGTGGCAGGGGACGATCAGCCCCAGCATTTT,CASSLVAGDDQPQHF
TRBJ2-3,-,TRBV12-3/TRBV12-4,TRBD1,TGTGCCAGCAGGACAGGGGTAGATACGCAGTATTTT,CASRTGVDTQYF
TRBJ2-1,-,TRBV6-1,TRBD2,TGTGCCAGCACCCAACCGGGGGGGTACAATGAGCAGTTCTTC,CASTQPGGYNEQFF
TRBJ1-2,-,TRBV6-2/TRBV6-3,-,TGTGCCAGCAGTTACGGGCCAGGTCAGCTCTATGGCTACACCTTC,CASSYGPGQLYGYTF
TRBJ2-1,few,TRBV5-1,TRBD1,TGCGCCAGCAGCTCCACCGGACAGGACTACAATGAGCAGTTCTTC,CASSSTGQDYNEQFF
TRBJ2-5,-,TRBV20-1,-,TGCGGTGCTAGAGATGGTGGGGTGACCCAGTACTTC,CGARDGGVTQYF
TRBJ2-7,-,TRBV28,-,TGTGCCAGCAGGAAATCTCAGTACGAGCAGTACTTC,CASRKSQYEQYF
TRBJ2-3,few,TRBV7-2,TRBD2,TGTGCCAGCAGCTTACTCGCGGGGGGGGCCCCAGATACGCAGTATTTT,CASSLLAGGAPDTQYF
TRBJ2-1,few,TRBV6-5,TRBD2,TGTGCCAGCAGTTACTCGCAACTAGCGGGGGATTTAGCCTACAATGAGCAGTTCTTC,CASSYSQLAGDLAYNEQFF
TRBJ1-5,-,TRBV20-1,-,TGCAGTGCTAGAGATATAAATCAGCCCCAGCATTTT,CSARDINQPQHF
TRBJ1-3,-,TRBV6-5,-,TGTGCCAGCAGTTACTCGATAGGGCAGAGGGGAAACACCATATATTTT,CASSYSIGQRGNTIYF
TRBJ2-2,-,TRBV5-4,-,TGTGCCAGCAGCGTGGACTTGCAAACCGGGGAGCTGTTTTTT,CASSVDLQTGELFF
TRBJ1-5,few,TRBV7-2,-,TGTGCCAGCAGTTTAGAGGTGGCGGGGGCTGGCCAGCCCCAGCATTTT,CASSLEVAGAGQPQHF
TRBJ2-3,few,TRBV2,-,TGTGCCAGCCGCGATGACACAGATACGCAGTATTTT,CASRDDTDTQYF
TRBJ2-3,many,TRBV18,TRBD2,TGTGCCAGCTCACAACTAGCGGGGCGCACAGATACGCAGTATTTT,CASSQLAGRTDTQYF
TRBJ2-3,many,TRBV5-1,-,TGCGCCAGCAGCACTGAGGGATCAGATACGCAGTATTTT,CASSTEGSDTQYF
TRBJ2-7,-,TRBV6-2/TRBV6-3,-,TGTGCCAGCAGTTACGGCTATCCCTACGAGCAGTACTTC,CASSYGYPYEQYF
TRBJ2-7,few,TRBV5-1,TRBD1,TGCGCCAGTACCGGGACAGGGGACTACGAGCAGTACTTC,CASTGTGDYEQYF
TRBJ2-3,-,TRBV12-3/TRBV12-4,TRBD2,TGTGCCAGCAGTCTCGGACTAGCGGGGCTCACAGATACGCAGTATTTT,CASSLGLAGLTDTQYF
TRBJ1-6,many,TRBV5-4,-,TGTGCCAGCAGCTGGGGGACGGGGGATAATTCACCCCTCCACTTT,CASSWGTGDNSPLHF
TRBJ2-5,many,TRBV3-1,-,TGTGCCAGCAGCCAAGAGGGGTTTGGGACCCAGTACTTC,CASSQEGFGTQYF
TRBJ2-3,-,TRBV2,-,TGTGCCAGCATGACGGAAACTAGCACAGATACGCAGTATTTT,CASMTETSTDTQYF
TRBJ2-3,many,TRBV20-1,-,TGCAGTGCTAGAGGAGGCGGGAGCACAGATACGCAGTATTTT,CSARGGGSTDTQYF
TRBJ2-5,few,TRBV6-2/TRBV6-3,TRBD2,TGTGCCAGCGATTTCTCCGCGGGGGACCAAGAGACCCAGTACTTC,CASDFSAGDQETQYF
TRBJ1-1,few,TRBV7-3,-,TGTGCCAGCAGCTTAACTTCAGGCAGTACTGAAGCTTTCTTT,CASSLTSGSTEAFF
TRBJ2-2,many,TRBV7-2,TRBD1,TGTGCCAGCAGCTGGACAGGGCCGAACACCGGGGAGCTGTTTTTT,CASSWTGPNTGELFF
TRBJ1-1,-,TRBV7-3,-,TGTGCCAGCAAGGAACAGAACACTGAAGCTTTCTTT,CASKEQNTEAFF
TRBJ1-2,-,TRBV6-1,-,TGTGCCAGCAGTGAAGTCTACGGCTACACCTTC,CASSEVYGYTF
TRBJ2-5,-,TRBV10-2,TRBD2,TGCGCCAGCAGACCGGGACTAGGAGTAGAGACCCAGTACTTC,CASRPGLGVETQYF
TRBJ2-2,many,TRBV3-1,TRBD2,TGTGCCAGCAGCCAAGGGACTAGCGACTACACCGGGGAGCTGTTTTTT,CASSQGTSDYTGELFF
TRBJ2-1,many,TRBV5-1,TRBD1,TGCGCCAGCGGGGAGCAGGGGGCATCCAATGAGCAGTTCTTC,CASGEQGASNEQFF
TRBJ2-5,many,TRBV20-1,-,TGCAGTGCCCTGGGGGCGGGCCTACAAGAGACCCAGTACTTC,CSALGAGLQETQYF
TRBJ2-1,many,TRBV24-1,-,TGTGCCACCAGTGATTGGGGAAATGAGCAGTTCTTC,CATSDWGNEQFF
TRBJ1-2,-,TRBV14,-,TGTGCCAGCAGCCAAGATGGGGGTTACTATGGCTACACCTTC,CASSQDGGYYGYTF
TRBJ2-2,few,TRBV30,-,TGTGCCTGGAGGTTGGGGTATACCGGGGAGCTGTTTTTT,CAWRLGYTGELFF
TRBJ2-7,few,TRBV4-3,TRBD2,TGCGCCAGCAAAGAGCGGGGGAGGGTTTACGAGCAGTACTTC,CASKERGRVYEQYF
TRBJ2-5,-,TRBV7-9,-,TGTGCCAGCAGCTCACGGGCCTTTGCGGGGGAGACCCAGTACTTC,CASSSRAFAGETQYF
TRBJ1-6,-,TRBV7-9,-,TGTGCCAGCAGCTTAGCGCGACCAGGGGATTCACCCCTCCACTTT,CASSLARPGDSPLHF
TRBJ2-1,many,TRBV12-3/TRBV12-4,-,TGTGCCAGCAGGTCCAGGGGACCCAGCTCCTACAATGAGCAGTTCTTC,CASRSRGPSSYNEQFF
TRBJ2-3,many,TRBV7-2,TRBD2,TGTGCCAGCAGCTTAGTCGGGGGGGGTAGCACAGATACGCAGTATTTT,CASSLVGGGSTDTQYF
TRBJ1-6,few,TRBV15,-,TGTGCCACCAGCAGAGTTTCGGTCTTGGATTCACCCCTCCACTTT,CATSRVSVLDSPLHF
TRBJ1-6,few,TRBV27,TRBD1,TGTGCCAGCAGGAAACTCCGTACGGACAGGGTTTATAATTCACCCCTCCACTTT,CASRKLRTDRVYNSPLHF